The 9 T cell receptor beta chains presented below share a single source sample, sequenced in a study of response to subunit inactivated influenza vaccine. TCRdb used MiXCR to reprocess the RT-PCR reads, holding one entry per CDR3 protein. There are about 520,000 distinct CDR3 sequences in the sample; 25% occur only once, and under 2.5% lies in the top ten. The sample was CD4+ T cells sorted from PBMCs, taken around 5 days after vaccination. The receptor set was obtained from a man aged 50-60 years who received an inactivated influenza vaccine.

The CDR3 DNA reads TGCAGTGCTTGCAGGGTCGGGAACACCGGGGAGCTGTTTTTT. Its protein is CSACRVGNTGELFF. The chain combines TRBV20-1 with TRBJ2-2, with a tentative D call TRBD1 (5 bases). From germline, CDR1 is DFQATT and CDR2 SNEGSKA (reference sequence). The V end lost 5 bases, the J end lost 1 base, and 11 bases lay between the germline ends. This CDR3 has 14 residues.

This clonotype has just one count. This chain connects TRBV10-3 to TRBJ2-7; 8 bases agree with TRBD1. The germline V gene encodes CDR1 ENHRY and CDR2 SYGVKD. The CDR3 runs 15 residues. J lost 3 bases, V lost 2 bases, and 6 bases had no gene match. The CDR3 DNA reads TGTGCCATCAGTGAGGGGGGGACAGGACGCTACGAGCAGTACTTC. Translated: CAISEGGTGRYEQYF.

There are a few counts of this clonotype. V and J are TRBV20-1 and TRBJ2-7; 9 nucleotides line up with TRBD1. Germline V CDR1 and CDR2: DFQATT, SNEGSKA (reference sequence). This CDR3 spans 15 amino acids. V was pared by 2 bases and J by 1 base, with 6 bases of the junction left unmatched. CDR3 nucleotides: TGCAGTGCTAGATCCGGGACAGGGATTTCCTACGAGCAGTACTTC. It codes for CSARSGTGISYEQYF.

This chain links TRBV9 with TRBJ2-5; 10 bases are a match to TRBD1. The CDR3 covers 15 residues. J was trimmed by 5 bases and V by 4 bases; bases with no gene match: 8. CDR1 and CDR2 from the germline V gene are SGDLS and YYNGEE. The chain's CDR3 is CASSKRTGGMETQYF. The CDR3, as DNA: TGTGCCAGCAGCAAACGGACAGGGGGAATGGAGACCCAGTACTTC.

V usage is TRBV20-1 and J usage is TRBJ2-7; tentative D call: TRBD1 (6 bases). The V end was cut by 5 bases, the J end by 1 base, with 24 bases between. Germline V gene data show CDR1 as DFQATT and CDR2 as SNEGSKA (reference sequence). The length of the CDR3 is 17 residues. CDR3 sequence: CSADRYSSVTGSYEQYF. DNA of the CDR3: TGCAGTGCTGATAGGTATTCGTCCGTGACAGGATCCTACGAGCAGTACTTC.

This clonotype was picked up a small number of times. V gene TRBV5-1 combines with J gene TRBJ2-5; 12 bases map to TRBD2. The V and J ends lost 7 bases and 4 bases, in that order; junction bases with no gene match: 8. Germline V CDR1 and CDR2: SGHRS, YFSETQ. This CDR3 spans 15 amino acids. The CDR3 DNA is TGCGCCAGCTCCGGGACTAGCGGGTCTCTAGAGACCCAGTACTTC. Its protein product is CASSGTSGSLETQYF.

The chain couples TRBV6-1 to TRBJ1-2; 9 bases agree with TRBD1. This CDR3 region has 14 residues. V shed 8 bases, J shed 7 bases, and the junction held 11 bases outside the gene matches. CDR1 is MNHNS and CDR2 is SASEGT in the germline V gene. The CDR3 here is CASRGGDRVSGYTF. In DNA, the CDR3 is TGTGCCAGCCGTGGCGGGGACAGGGTGTCTGGCTACACCTTC.

This clonotype was recorded at least ten times. The chain combines TRBV20-1 with TRBJ2-7, with D perhaps assigned TRBD1 or TRBD2 (5 bases each). This CDR3 spans 15 amino acids. Trimming stripped 3 bases from V and 3 bases from J, with 18 bases between. The germline gives CDR1 DFQATT, CDR2 SNEGSKA (reference sequence). This chain's CDR3 is CSASRGRDRSYEQYF. The CDR3 region has the DNA TGCAGTGCTAGCCGCGGCCGGGACCGCAGCTACGAGCAGTACTTC.

This clonotype was counted a few times. J is TRBJ2-3 and V is TRBV3-1; D gene ambiguous. The V end lost 1 base, the J end lost 5 bases, and 7 bases lay between the germline ends. CDR1 and CDR2 (germline): LGHDT, YNNKEL (reference sequence). The CDR3 consists of 13 residues. CDR3 residues: CASSQGLGDTQYF. In DNA, the CDR3 is TGTGCCAGCAGCCAAGGTTTGGGAGATACGCAGTATTTT.